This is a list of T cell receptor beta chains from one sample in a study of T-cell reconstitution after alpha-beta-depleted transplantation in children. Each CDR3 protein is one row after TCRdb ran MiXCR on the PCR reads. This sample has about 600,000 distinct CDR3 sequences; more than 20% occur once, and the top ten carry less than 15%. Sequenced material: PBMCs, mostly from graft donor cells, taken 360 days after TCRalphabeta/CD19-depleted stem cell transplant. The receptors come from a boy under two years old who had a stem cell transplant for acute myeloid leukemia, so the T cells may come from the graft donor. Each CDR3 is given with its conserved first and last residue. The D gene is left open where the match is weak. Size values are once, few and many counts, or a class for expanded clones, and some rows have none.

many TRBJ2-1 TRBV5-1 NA CASSLSRFTYNEQFF TGCGCCAGCAGCCTTAGTAGGTTCACTTACAATGAGCAGTTCTTC
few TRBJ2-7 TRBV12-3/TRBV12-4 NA CASRQTGTGASYEQYF TGTGCCAGCAGGCAGACAGGGACGGGGGCCTCCTACGAGCAGTACTTC
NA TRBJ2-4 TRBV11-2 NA CASSLERAAAKNIQYF TGTGCCAGCAGCTTAGAAAGGGCTGCGGCCAAAAACATTCAGTACTTC
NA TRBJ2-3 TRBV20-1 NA CSGSGHADTQYF TGCAGTGGATCGGGCCACGCAGATACGCAGTATTTT
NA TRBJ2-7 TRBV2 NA CASSGGTVDLYEQYF TGTGCCAGCAGTGGAGGGACGGTAGATCTCTACGAGCAGTACTTC
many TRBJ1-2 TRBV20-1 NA CSASPIKTDYGYTF TGCAGTGCTAGTCCGATCAAGACGGACTATGGCTACACCTTC
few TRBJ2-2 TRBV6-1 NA CASRPQGNTGELFF TGTGCCAGCAGGCCTCAGGGGAACACCGGGGAGCTGTTTTTT
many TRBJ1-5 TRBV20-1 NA CSASPVALGNQPQHF TGCAGTGCTTCCCCGGTTGCGCTTGGCAATCAGCCCCAGCATTTT
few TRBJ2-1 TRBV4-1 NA CASSQGLNNEQFF TGCGCCAGCAGTCAGGGGCTAAACAATGAGCAGTTCTTC
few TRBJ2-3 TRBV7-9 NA CASNGTSTDTQYF TGTGCCAGCAATGGGACTAGCACAGATACGCAGTATTTT
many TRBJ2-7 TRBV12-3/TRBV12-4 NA CASTSDRRLSYEQYF TGTGCCAGCACCTCCGACAGGAGACTTTCCTACGAGCAGTACTTC
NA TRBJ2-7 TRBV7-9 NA CASTGTSSYEQYF TGTGCCAGCACGGGGACGTCATCCTACGAGCAGTACTTC
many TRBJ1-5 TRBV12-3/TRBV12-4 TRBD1 CASSLSQGGQPQHF TGTGCCAGCAGTTTATCCCAAGGGGGCCAGCCCCAGCATTTT
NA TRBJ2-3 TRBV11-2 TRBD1 CASSPHLTGTGSTDTQYF TGTGCCAGCAGCCCCCACCTCACCGGGACAGGGTCCACAGATACGCAGTATTTT
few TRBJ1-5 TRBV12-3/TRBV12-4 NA CASTMRQGRDSNQPQHF TGTGCCAGCACCATGAGGCAGGGCAGGGATAGCAATCAGCCCCAGCATTTT
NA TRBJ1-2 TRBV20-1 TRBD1 CSAGPGQGKSGYTF TGCAGTGCTGGACCGGGACAGGGGAAGAGTGGCTACACCTTC
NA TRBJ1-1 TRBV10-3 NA CAISDVVQAEAFF TGTGCCATCAGTGACGTTGTACAGGCTGAAGCTTTCTTT
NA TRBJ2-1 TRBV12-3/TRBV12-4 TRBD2 CATSGLAGGSSYNEQFF TGTGCCACCTCGGGACTAGCGGGGGGGAGCTCCTACAATGAGCAGTTCTTC
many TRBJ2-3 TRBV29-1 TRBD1 CSATGTGGTDTQYF TGCAGCGCCACCGGGACAGGCGGCACAGATACGCAGTATTTT
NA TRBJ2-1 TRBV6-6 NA CASSSREQFF TGTGCCAGCAGTTCCCGTGAGCAGTTCTTC
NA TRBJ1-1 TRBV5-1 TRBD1 CASSQREGTGWAFF TGCGCCAGCAGCCAACGCGAAGGGACAGGGTGGGCTTTCTTT
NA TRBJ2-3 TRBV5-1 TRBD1 CASSLGGQVGTDTQYF TGCGCCAGCAGCTTGGGGGGACAGGTGGGCACAGATACGCAGTATTTT
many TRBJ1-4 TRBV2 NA CATAPTGRNEKLFF TGTGCCACCGCACCTACAGGGAGGAACGAAAAACTGTTTTTT
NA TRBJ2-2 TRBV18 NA CASWDGELFF TGTGCCAGCTGGGACGGGGAGCTGTTTTTT
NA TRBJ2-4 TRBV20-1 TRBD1 CSARDLYRQGGNIQYF TGCAGTGCTAGAGATCTCTACAGACAGGGGGGAAACATTCAGTACTTC
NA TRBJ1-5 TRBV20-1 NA CSARGTGAQPQHF TGCAGTGCTAGAGGGACCGGGGCTCAGCCCCAGCATTTT
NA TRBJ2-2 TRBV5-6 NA CASSLFRVAGNYRAGELFF TGTGCCAGCAGCTTGTTTAGGGTTGCAGGGAATTATCGTGCCGGGGAGCTGTTTTTT
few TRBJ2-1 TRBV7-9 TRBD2 CASSLVAGYKQFF TGTGCCAGCAGCTTGGTAGCGGGATATAAGCAGTTCTTC
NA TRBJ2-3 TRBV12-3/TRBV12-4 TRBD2 CASTRGLVGTDTQYF TGTGCCAGCACCCGGGGACTAGTGGGCACAGATACGCAGTATTTT
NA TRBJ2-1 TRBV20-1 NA CSARGTGSRTYNEQFF TGCAGTGCTAGAGGTACAGGGAGCCGCACCTACAATGAGCAGTTCTTC
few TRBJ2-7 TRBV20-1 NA CSARDVDSSYEQYF TGCAGTGCTAGAGATGTCGACAGCTCCTACGAGCAGTACTTC
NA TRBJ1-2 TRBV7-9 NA CASSLGTVRAYGYTF TGTGCCAGCAGCTTAGGGACAGTCCGTGCATATGGCTACACCTTC
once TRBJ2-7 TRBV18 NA CASSPLAGPNAYEQYF TGTGCCAGCTCACCGCTCGCGGGACCGAACGCCTACGAGCAGTACTTC
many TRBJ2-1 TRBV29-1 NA CSSQSWTTNEQFF TGCAGCTCACAGTCGTGGACTACCAATGAGCAGTTCTTC
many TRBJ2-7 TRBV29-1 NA CSGTEGYEQYF TGCAGCGGAACAGAGGGGTACGAGCAGTACTTC
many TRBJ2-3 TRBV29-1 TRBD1 CSVGTGGVWTDTQYF TGCAGCGTCGGGACAGGGGGCGTTTGGACAGATACGCAGTATTTT
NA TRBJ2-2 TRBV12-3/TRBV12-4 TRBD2 CASSPPIAGGPKNTGELFF TGTGCCAGCAGTCCCCCTATAGCGGGGGGGCCGAAAAACACCGGGGAGCTGTTTTTT
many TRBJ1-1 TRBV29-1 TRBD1 CSVELRDRGSAFF TGCAGCGTTGAACTCCGGGACAGGGGTTCAGCTTTCTTT
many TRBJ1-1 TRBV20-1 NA CSASGREAFF TGCAGTGCCAGCGGACGTGAAGCTTTCTTT
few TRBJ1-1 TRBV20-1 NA CSARDSVGNTEAFF TGCAGTGCTAGAGATTCGGTTGGGAACACTGAAGCTTTCTTT
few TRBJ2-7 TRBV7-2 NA CASSSHREPYEQYF TGTGCCAGCAGCTCCCACAGGGAACCCTACGAGCAGTACTTC